This passage covers 26 T cell receptor beta chains from one sample sequenced in a study of OX40 agonist ivuxolimab in advanced cancers. Only in-frame clones appear in the TCRdb table, and some are missing; sequencing was by immunoSEQ multiplex PCR. The sample lists tens of thousands of clones; 89% were seen once. This sample comprised CD4+ or CD8+ T cells sorted from blood, obtained in a trial of the OX40 agonist ivuxolimab. These TCRs come from an adult with an advanced solid tumor such as melanoma, head and neck, liver or kidney cancer.

This sequence joins TRBV5-1 and TRBJ1-3, with no clear D. CDR3 length equals 16 residues. Germline CDR1 reads SGHRS; CDR2 reads YFSETQ. The V end lost 4 bases, the J end lost 0 bases, and 14 bases lay between the germline ends. CDR3 residues: CASSLQPTDSGNTIYF. CDR3 sequence (DNA): TGCGCCAGCAGCCTACAACCGACGGACTCTGGAAACACCATATATTTT.

This chain uses TRBV6-5 with TRBJ2-7; D is uncertain. CDR3 size: 13 residues. V dropped 2 bases and J dropped 6 bases, with 11 bases sitting between them. Germline values: CDR1 MNHEY, CDR2 SVGAGI. CDR3 sequence (DNA): TGTGCCAGCAGTTACGGGGTGCGAAGCGAGCAGTACTTC. Protein sequence: CASSYGVRSEQYF.

V gene TRBV5-1 combines with J gene TRBJ2-5; D is possibly TRBD1 (7 bases). In germline, CDR1 is SGHRS, CDR2 YFSETQ. The V and J ends lost 3 bases and 1 base respectively, with 13 bases between them. The CDR3 is made up of 15 amino acids. The CDR3 nucleotides are TGCGCCAGCAGCTCCCCGGAGGGGGCCCAAGAGACCCAGTACTTC. The encoded protein is CASSSPEGAQETQYF.

The chain recombines TRBV7-9 with TRBJ2-4; D may correspond to TRBD1 or TRBD2 (6 bases each). V dropped 4 bases and J dropped 4 bases, with 11 bases sitting between them. The CDR3 has 14 residues. Germline V gene lookup returns CDR1 SEHNR and CDR2 FQNEAQ (reference sequence). The DNA of the CDR3 is TGTGCCAGCAGCTCACGGAGGGGGAAAAACATTCAGTACTTC. Encoded protein: CASSSRRGKNIQYF. Looking up the rest from reference TRBV7-9 and TRBJ2-4 gives the full variable domain: DTGVSQNPRHKITKRGQNVTFRCDPISEHNRLYWYRQTLGQGPEFLTYFQNEAQLEKSRLLSDRFSAERPKGSFSTLEIQRTEQGDSAMYLCASSSRRGKNIQYFGAGTRLSVL.

The J gene is TRBJ1-2, the V gene TRBV5-4; 9 nucleotides align to TRBD1. The CDR3 length is 16 residues. The germline gives CDR1 SGHNT, CDR2 YYREEE (reference sequence). With V trimmed by 4 bases and J by 6 bases, 13 bases remained unmatched. This CDR3 reads CASSPGTGSGLDGYTF. Here the CDR3 DNA reads TGTGCCAGCAGCCCTGGGACAGGGAGCGGTCTGGATGGCTACACCTTC.

This rearrangement joins TRBV7-9 to TRBJ1-6, with D unresolved. CDR1 and CDR2 (germline): SEHNR, FQNEAQ (reference sequence). V gave up 5 bases and J gave up 4 bases, with 6 bases separating them. The CDR3 has 13 amino acids. CDR3 loop: CASSLRYNSPLHF. The CDR3 nucleotides are TGTGCCAGCAGCCTCCGATATAATTCACCCCTCCACTTT.

The V and J genes are TRBV5-1 and TRBJ2-5; perhaps TRBD2 as D (6 bases). Trimming left V 4 bases short and J 5 bases short, with 18 bases between. This CDR3 is 15 amino acids long. Germline values: CDR1 SGHRS, CDR2 YFSETQ. The CDR3 DNA reads TGCGCCAGCAGCCCATTGGGCGGGGTATCTGAGACCCAGTACTTC. It translates to CASSPLGGVSETQYF.

The chain carries TRBV5-1 and TRBJ2-7; D is unclear. CDR1 is SGHRS and CDR2 is YFSETQ in the germline V gene. CDR3 length: 13 amino acids. V was shortened by 2 bases and J by 4 bases, with 10 bases between the two germline ends. The CDR3 bases are TGCGCCAGCAGCTTAACGGGCAGGTACGAGCAGTACTTC. This encodes CASSLTGRYEQYF.

The chain couples TRBV9 to TRBJ2-1, with 11 nucleotides matching TRBD1. Trimming cost V 3 bases and J 4 bases; bases outside gene matches: 6. From germline, CDR1 is SGDLS and CDR2 YYNGEE. The CDR3 is made up of 16 amino acids. The CDR3 coding sequence is TGTGCCAGCAGCGACGGGACAGGGGGAAAGTACAATGAGCAGTTCTTC. As protein: CASSDGTGGKYNEQFF.

The chain recombines TRBV9 with TRBJ2-5, with no clear D. The V end was cut by 0 bases, the J end by 0 bases, with 6 bases between. This CDR3 comprises 14 residues. Germline V gene data show CDR1 as SGDLS and CDR2 as YYNGEE. DNA of the CDR3: TGTGCCAGCAGCGTAGCGGCGTACCAAGAGACCCAGTACTTC. As protein: CASSVAAYQETQYF.

This rearrangement joins TRBV7-9 to TRBJ2-7; the D gene is possibly TRBD2 (6 bases). Germline V lookup: CDR1 SEHNR, CDR2 FQNEAQ (reference sequence). V lost 3 bases, J lost 5 bases, and 17 bases lay in between. CDR3 length: 15 amino acids. The CDR3 loop is CASSFRVGRGDEQYF. The CDR3 nucleotides read TGTGCCAGCAGCTTTAGAGTCGGGAGAGGGGACGAGCAGTACTTC.

The chain combines TRBV5-1 with TRBJ2-3; D unclear. The CDR3 contains 13 residues. Trimming shortened V by 0 bases and J by 3 bases, and 5 bases separated the two germline ends. Germline lookup yields CDR1 SGHRS and CDR2 YFSETQ. In DNA, the CDR3 is TGCGCCAGCAGCTTGGATCCAACAGATACGCAGTATTTT. Translating gives CASSLDPTDTQYF.

The rearrangement links TRBV10-2 to TRBJ2-5; D not certain. Germline V gene lookup returns CDR1 WSHSY and CDR2 SAAADI. The CDR3 runs 14 residues. Trimming removed 6 bases at V and 1 base at J, with 12 bases between. The CDR3 here is CASSRWEGQETQYF. The CDR3 DNA is TGCGCCAGCAGCAGGTGGGAAGGCCAAGAGACCCAGTACTTC.

The rearrangement uses TRBV9 and TRBJ2-1, with 15 bases lining up with TRBD2. Germline V gene lookup returns CDR1 SGDLS and CDR2 YYNGEE. Germline trimming cut 1 base from V and 0 bases from J; bases unmatched to any gene: 8. This CDR3 has 20 amino acids. CDR3 amino acids: CASSVPSGTSGRSSYNEQFF. CDR3 sequence (DNA): TGTGCCAGCAGCGTACCCTCCGGGACTAGCGGGAGGAGCTCCTACAATGAGCAGTTCTTC.

The gene calls are TRBV29-1 and TRBJ1-3; no firm D call. V shed 7 bases and J shed 2 bases, with 9 bases lying between them. CDR3 length: 12 residues. The germline V gene encodes CDR1 SQVTM and CDR2 ANQGSEA. CDR3 coding DNA: TGCAGCGCCTCAGTCGCTGGAAACACCATATATTTT. It is translated as CSASVAGNTIYF. The variable domain in full, completed from reference TRBV29-1 and TRBJ1-3, reads SAVISQKPSRDICQRGTSLTIQCQVDSQVTMMFWYRQQPGQSLTLIATANQGSEATYESGFVIDKFPISRPNLTFSTLTVSNMSPEDSSIYLCSASVAGNTIYFGEGSWLTVV.

The chain carries TRBV5-6 and TRBJ2-2; unclear D gene. The CDR3 extends over 15 amino acids. The V end lost 1 base, the J end lost 0 bases, and 7 bases lay between the germline ends. Germline loops: CDR1 SGHDT, CDR2 YYEEEE. As DNA, the CDR3 is TGTGCCAGCAGCTTGTTCACATCGAACACCGGGGAGCTGTTTTTT. This sequence encodes CASSLFTSNTGELFF.

The CDR3 nucleotides read TGTGCCAGCAGTGACAGGCACTCCTACGAGCAGTACTTC. Translated, it gives CASSDRHSYEQYF. V is TRBV2 and J is TRBJ2-7; no clear D gene. The CDR3 spans 13 residues. Germline values: CDR1 SNHLY, CDR2 FYNNEI. V was shortened by 3 bases and J by 0 bases, with 6 bases between the two germline ends.

This chain connects TRBV2 to TRBJ2-1; D is unresolved. This CDR3 region has 15 residues. The V end lost 8 bases, the J end lost 0 bases, and 14 bases lay between the germline ends. Germline V gene sequence: CDR1 SNHLY, CDR2 FYNNEI. The chain's CDR3 is CASPKGGSSYNEQFF. The DNA for the CDR3 is TGTGCCAGCCCTAAAGGTGGAAGCTCCTACAATGAGCAGTTCTTC. The whole variable domain, remainder taken from reference TRBV2 and TRBJ2-1, is EPEVTQTPSHQVTQMGQEVILRCVPISNHLYFYWYRQILGQKVEFLVSFYNNEISEKSEIFDDQFSVERPDGSNFTLKIRSTKLEDSAMYFCASPKGGSSYNEQFFGPGTRLTVL.

CDR3 sequence reads: CASSPRGGETQYF. CDR3 sequence (DNA): TGTGCCAGCAGCCCGAGGGGGGGGGAGACCCAGTACTTC. The chain has TRBV11-3 and TRBJ2-5; D is perhaps TRBD2 (7 bases). The ends were cut back, 5 bases at V and 5 bases at J, with 12 bases in the middle. Per germline, CDR1 SGHNT and CDR2 YENEEA. The CDR3 is 13 amino acids.

The chain recombines TRBV5-4 with TRBJ2-4, with D possibly being TRBD1 (5 bases). The germline gives CDR1 SGHNT, CDR2 YYREEE (reference sequence). Trimming stripped 4 bases from V and 0 bases from J, with 11 bases between. The CDR3 runs 15 residues. The CDR3 region has the DNA TGTGCCAGCAGCGGAGATCAGGGAGCCAAAAACATTCAGTACTTC. Translation gives CASSGDQGAKNIQYF.

The chain has TRBV28 and TRBJ2-7; tentatively, D is TRBD2 (5 bases). Trimming left V 4 bases short and J 0 bases short, with 13 bases between. CDR3 length: 15 amino acids. CDR1 MDHEN and CDR2 SYDVKM come from the germline V gene. The CDR3 coding sequence is TGTGCCAGCAGTTCCCAAGCGGACCTCTCCTACGAGCAGTACTTC. Amino acid sequence: CASSSQADLSYEQYF.

This rearrangement joins TRBV7-2 to TRBJ2-5; 12 bases align to TRBD2. Unmatched junction bases numbered 3, after V lost 5 bases and J lost 2 bases. Germline CDR1 reads SGHTA; CDR2 reads FQGNSA. This CDR3 comprises 15 residues. CDR3 sequence: CASSLGLAGQETQYF. The CDR3 DNA reads as TGTGCCAGCAGCCTCGGACTAGCGGGACAAGAGACCCAGTACTTC. Variable domain in full (rest from reference TRBV7-2 and TRBJ2-5): GAGVSQSPSNKVTEKGKDVELRCDPISGHTALYWYRQSLGQGLEFLIYFQGNSAPDKSGLPSDRFSAERTGGSVSTLTIQRTQQEDSAVYLCASSLGLAGQETQYFGPGTRLLVL.

The chain carries TRBV16 and TRBJ1-4; possibly TRBD1 for D (6 bases). Germline CDR1 KGHSY, CDR2 FQNENV. V lost 3 bases and J 5 bases, leaving 16 bases between the germline ends. This CDR3 comprises 16 residues. The CDR3 is CASSHIQGWGNEKLFF. DNA of the CDR3: TGTGCCAGCAGCCATATACAGGGATGGGGCAATGAAAAACTGTTTTTT.

This rearrangement joins TRBV5-5 to TRBJ2-7, with TRBD1 as a possible D gene (6 bases). Germline lookup yields CDR1 SGHKS and CDR2 YYEKEE (reference sequence). The V end was cut by 2 bases, the J end by 0 bases, with 12 bases between. CDR3 length: 15 amino acids. In DNA, the CDR3 is TGTGCCAGCAGCTTCCAACAGGGACCCTCCTACGAGCAGTACTTC. This translates into CASSFQQGPSYEQYF.

The chain carries TRBV5-6 and TRBJ1-3; possibly TRBD1 for D (5 bases). CDR3 length equals 14 residues. V lost 2 bases to trimming and J lost 3 bases, with 9 bases between them. Germline CDR1 SGHDT, CDR2 YYEEEE. This chain's CDR3 is CASSFQGRGNTIYF. The DNA for the CDR3 is TGTGCCAGCAGCTTCCAGGGCCGTGGAAACACCATATATTTT.

The chain uses TRBV4-2 and TRBJ2-7; TRBD2 matches at 10 bases. J was trimmed by 4 bases and V by 6 bases; bases with no gene match: 6. The CDR3 length is 14 residues. Germline-derived CDR1 and CDR2 are LGHNA and YNFKEQ. The CDR3 region is CASSLSGGRYEQYF. For the CDR3, the DNA is TGTGCCAGCAGTCTTAGCGGGGGGCGATACGAGCAGTACTTC.